Detailed here is one TCR beta chain. The sample comes from a study of blood T cell repertoires in COVID-19. Overall study: Samples taken during acute and convalescent COVID-19 were collected in the United States, Italy and Spain. Sample material is recorded as cDNA or gDNA derived from T cells, B-cell-depleted T cells, or PBMCs.

Authors' analysis steps: Reference gene primer amplification in the assay estimated nucleated cell counts. The protocol was immunoSEQ multiplex PCR, while the TCRdb copy is restricted to in-frame clones and leaves out a portion. The V and J calls and clone size are taken from that table; D and trimming were inferred from the DNA. The data contain some 150,000 clones, 75% to 85% of them singletons. Per germline, CDR1 MNHNS and CDR2 SASEGT. This CDR3 has 14 amino acids. Trimming took 2 bases from V and 0 from J, leaving 8 bases between them. Sequencing was carried out using peripheral blood. The receptor comes from a man in his 60s with acute or convalescent COVID-19. V usage is TRBV6-1 and J usage is TRBJ2-7; D might be TRBD1 (5 bases). The CDR3 nucleotides read TGTGCCAGCAGTGAACAGGGTAGCTCCTACGAGCAGTACTTC. Encoded protein: CASSEQGSSYEQYF.